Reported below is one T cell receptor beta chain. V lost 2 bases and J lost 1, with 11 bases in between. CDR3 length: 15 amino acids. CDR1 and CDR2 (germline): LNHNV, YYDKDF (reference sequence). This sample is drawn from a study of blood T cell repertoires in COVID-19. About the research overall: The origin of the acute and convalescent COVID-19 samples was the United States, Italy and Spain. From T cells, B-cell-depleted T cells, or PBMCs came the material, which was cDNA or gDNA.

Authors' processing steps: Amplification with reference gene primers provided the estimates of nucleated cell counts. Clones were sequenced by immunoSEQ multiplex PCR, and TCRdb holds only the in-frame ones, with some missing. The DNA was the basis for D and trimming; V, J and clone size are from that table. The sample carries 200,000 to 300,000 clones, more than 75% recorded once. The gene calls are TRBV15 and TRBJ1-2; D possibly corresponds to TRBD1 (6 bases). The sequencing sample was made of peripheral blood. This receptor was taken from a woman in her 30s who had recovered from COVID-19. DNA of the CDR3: TGTGCCACCAGCAGATCGGGGGGCAATAACTATGGCTACACCTTC. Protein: CATSRSGGNNYGYTF.